Below, 7 T cell receptor beta chains from the same sample are listed, as sequenced in a study of blood T cell repertoires in COVID-19. Measured with immunoSEQ multiplex PCR; TCRdb has only the in-frame clones, and not every one. The sample lists hundreds of thousands of clones; 85% were seen once. Source material: peripheral blood. The receptors derive from a man between 40 and 49 years old with acute or convalescent COVID-19.

This chain links TRBV5-1 with TRBJ1-4; 9 nucleotides agree with TRBD1. CDR3 length equals 16 residues. In germline, CDR1 is SGHRS, CDR2 YFSETQ. J gave up 7 bases and V 0 bases, and 7 bases lay outside the gene matches. CDR3 nucleotide sequence: TGCGCCAGCAGCTTGGAACAGGGGGCAGGAGGTGAAAAACTGTTTTTT. Translating it yields CASSLEQGAGGEKLFF.

The rearrangement links TRBV5-1 to TRBJ2-2, with 10 bases lining up with TRBD2. The CDR3 is 16 amino acids. CDR1 is SGHRS and CDR2 is YFSETQ in the germline V gene. J lost 1 base, V lost 4 bases, and 4 bases had no gene match. The CDR3 nucleotides read TGCGCCAGCAGCCCCCGACTAGCGGGGAACACCGGGGAGCTGTTTTTT. Protein: CASSPRLAGNTGELFF.

The chain is built from TRBV6-2 or TRBV6-3 and TRBJ1-2; the D gene is possibly TRBD1 (5 bases). The CDR3 is made up of 13 amino acids. Germline loops: CDR1 MNHEY, CDR2 SVGEGT. V was trimmed by 4 bases and J by 8 bases, leaving 14 bases between them. The chain's CDR3 is CASSWNGSGGYTF. The CDR3, as DNA: TGTGCCAGCAGTTGGAATGGCTCAGGGGGCTACACCTTC.

V is TRBV2 and J is TRBJ2-1; TRBD1 matches 9 bases. CDR3 length: 15 amino acids. The trim removed 6 bases at V and 7 bases at J, leaving 10 bases unmatched. Germline assignment: CDR1 SNHLY and CDR2 FYNNEI. The CDR3 bases are TGTGCCAGCAGAGATCCGGGGACAGGGTTAAATGAGCAGTTCTTC. It is translated as CASRDPGTGLNEQFF.

The genes are TRBV4-2 and TRBJ2-2, with 12 nucleotides matching TRBD2. J was trimmed by 2 bases and V by 4 bases; bases with no gene match: 5. The CDR3 contains 17 residues. Germline lookup yields CDR1 LGHNA and CDR2 YNFKEQ. CDR3 protein: CASSRELAGGNTGELFF. The CDR3 DNA reads as TGTGCCAGCAGCCGCGAACTAGCGGGGGGAAACACCGGGGAGCTGTTTTTT.

The rearrangement links TRBV5-1 to TRBJ2-7, with 7 bases fitting TRBD1. Germline V gene lookup returns CDR1 SGHRS and CDR2 YFSETQ. The CDR3 contains 17 residues. The junction had 15 bases not matched to a gene; V was cut back by 4 bases and J by 2 bases. In DNA, the CDR3 is TGCGCCAGCAGCCCGCTTCTATTGTCGGGACAGCCCTACGAGCAGTACTTC. Amino acid sequence: CASSPLLLSGQPYEQYF.

The chain is built from TRBV6-2 or TRBV6-3 and TRBJ1-2; 7 nucleotides line up with TRBD1. Per the germline V gene, CDR1 is MNHEY and CDR2 is SVGEGT. V lost 5 bases to trimming and J lost 9 bases; unmatched junction nucleotides: 18. The CDR3 spans 16 residues. Here the CDR3 DNA reads TGTGCCAGCAGTAGGACGACGACAGGGAACTATCAGAGCTACACCTTC. As protein: CASSRTTTGNYQSYTF.